This TCR beta chain was identified in a study of T-cell memory formation after mild COVID-19. On the study more broadly: TCR clusters largely stayed donor specific.

Study-level findings and limits: Nothing showed for sure that second-wave clones peaking on day 37 were SARS-CoV-2 specific. CD4+ clones that contracted lay mainly in CM and EM; CD8+ ones lay in EMRA. CD4+ bias marked clones expanding day 15 to 37, unlike balanced contracting clones.

V lost 11 bases and J 1 base, leaving 14 bases between the germline ends. CDR3 size: 13 residues. Germline V CDR1 and CDR2: ENHRY, SYGVKD. To note about this clonotype: Its antigen remains unknown.

In TCRdb, the 5' RACE reads were re-called with MiXCR into one record per CDR3 protein. The sample contains some 440,000 distinct CDR3 sequences, around a quarter of which appear only once. This TCR was sampled from an adult woman who had mild COVID-19 (a few samples of this study predate the infection). Cell type and time point are not known. Sequences were obtained from PBMCs or a T cell subset sorted from them (not recorded which). This chain uses TRBV10-3 with TRBJ1-1, with D perhaps TRBD1 (5 bases). The CDR3 loop reads CAHGAGRNTEAFF. DNA for the CDR3: TGTGCCCACGGGGCAGGGAGGAACACTGAAGCTTTCTTT.